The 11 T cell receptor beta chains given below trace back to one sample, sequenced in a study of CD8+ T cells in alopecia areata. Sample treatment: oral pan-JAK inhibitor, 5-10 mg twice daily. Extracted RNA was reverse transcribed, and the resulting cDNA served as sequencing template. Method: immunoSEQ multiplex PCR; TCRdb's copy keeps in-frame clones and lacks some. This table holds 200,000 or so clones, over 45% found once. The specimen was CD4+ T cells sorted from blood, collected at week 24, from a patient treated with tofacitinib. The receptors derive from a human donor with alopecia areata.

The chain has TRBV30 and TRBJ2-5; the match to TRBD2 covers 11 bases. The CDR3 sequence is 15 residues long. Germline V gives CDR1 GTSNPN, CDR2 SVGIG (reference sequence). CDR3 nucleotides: TGTGCAAGGGGAACTAGCGGGAGTATCGGAGAGACCCAGTACTTC. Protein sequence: CARGTSGSIGETQYF.

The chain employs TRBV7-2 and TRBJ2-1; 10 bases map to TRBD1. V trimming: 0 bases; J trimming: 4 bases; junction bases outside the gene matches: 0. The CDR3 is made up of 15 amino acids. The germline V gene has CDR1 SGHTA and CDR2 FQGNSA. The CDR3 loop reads CASSLAGQGYNEQFF. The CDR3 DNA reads TGTGCCAGCAGCTTAGCGGGACAGGGGTACAATGAGCAGTTCTTC.

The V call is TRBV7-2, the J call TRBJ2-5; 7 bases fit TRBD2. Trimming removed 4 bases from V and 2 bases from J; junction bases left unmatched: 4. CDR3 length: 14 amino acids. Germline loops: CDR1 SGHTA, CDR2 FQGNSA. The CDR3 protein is CASSSQRGQETQYF. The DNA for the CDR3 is TGTGCCAGCAGCTCACAGCGGGGTCAAGAGACCCAGTACTTC.

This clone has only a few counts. CDR3: CASSPGLAGGPGPKETQYF. DNA of the CDR3: TGTGCCAGCAGCCCGGGACTAGCGGGGGGGCCGGGGCCCAAAGAGACCCAGTACTTC. This chain joins TRBV5-4 and TRBJ2-5; 16 bases are a match to TRBD2. There are 19 residues in the CDR3. Germline values: CDR1 SGHNT, CDR2 YYREEE (reference sequence). The ends lost 4 bases at V and 3 bases at J; junction bases unmatched: 12.

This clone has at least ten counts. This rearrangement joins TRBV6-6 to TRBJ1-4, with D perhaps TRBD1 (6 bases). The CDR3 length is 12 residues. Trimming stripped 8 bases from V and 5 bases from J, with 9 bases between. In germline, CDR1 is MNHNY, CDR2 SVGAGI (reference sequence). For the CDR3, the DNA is TGTGCCAGCCGGGACACCAATGAAAAACTGTTTTTT. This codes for CASRDTNEKLFF.

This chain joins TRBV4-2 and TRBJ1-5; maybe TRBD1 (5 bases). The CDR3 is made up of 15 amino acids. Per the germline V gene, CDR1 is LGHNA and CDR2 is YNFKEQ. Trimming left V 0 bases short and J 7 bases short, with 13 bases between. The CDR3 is CASSQEWAGSQPQHF. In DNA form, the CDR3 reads TGTGCCAGCAGCCAAGAGTGGGCAGGGAGCCAGCCCCAGCATTTT.

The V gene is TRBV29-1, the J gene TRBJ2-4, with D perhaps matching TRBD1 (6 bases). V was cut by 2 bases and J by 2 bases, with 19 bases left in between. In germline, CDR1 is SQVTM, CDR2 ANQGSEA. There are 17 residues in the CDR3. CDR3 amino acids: CSVENLTGPLTKNIQYF. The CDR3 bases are TGCAGCGTTGAAAATCTGACAGGACCACTTACCAAAAACATTCAGTACTTC.

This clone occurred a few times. The CDR3 DNA reads TGCAGCGTCAGGGGGCTCCTCACTGAAGCTTTCTTT. It yields the protein CSVRGLLTEAFF. The rearrangement links TRBV29-1 to TRBJ1-1; the match to TRBD1 covers 8 bases. CDR1 and CDR2 (germline): SQVTM, ANQGSEA. J gave up 4 bases and V 6 bases, and 4 bases lay outside the gene matches. The CDR3 covers 12 residues.

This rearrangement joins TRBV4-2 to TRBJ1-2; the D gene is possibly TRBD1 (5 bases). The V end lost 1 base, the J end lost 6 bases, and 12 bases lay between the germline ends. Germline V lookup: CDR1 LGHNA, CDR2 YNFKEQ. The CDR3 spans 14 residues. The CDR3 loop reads CASSQVRGVDGYTF. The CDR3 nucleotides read TGTGCCAGCAGCCAAGTTCGGGGGGTGGATGGCTACACCTTC.

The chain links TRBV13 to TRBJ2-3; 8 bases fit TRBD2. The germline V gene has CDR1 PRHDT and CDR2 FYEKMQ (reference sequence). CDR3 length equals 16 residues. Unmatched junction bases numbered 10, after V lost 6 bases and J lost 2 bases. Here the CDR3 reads CASSRGSGSPTDTQYF. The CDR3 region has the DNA TGTGCCAGCAGTCGGGGGAGCGGGAGTCCCACAGATACGCAGTATTTT.

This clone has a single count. The CDR3 loop is CASSYNSHTEAFF. CDR3 nucleotide sequence: TGTGCCAGCAGCTATAACAGCCACACTGAAGCTTTCTTT. The chain uses TRBV7-2 and TRBJ1-1, with D unclear. Germline V lookup: CDR1 SGHTA, CDR2 FQGNSA. The germline V and J ends were trimmed by 4 bases and 3 bases, with 9 bases remaining between them. CDR3 length: 13 amino acids.